Each of the 4 T cell receptor beta chains below was sequenced from the same sample in a study of cytomegalovirus exposure and HLA in healthy donors (dated 2017 in TCRdb). The library was built by means of the immunoSEQ multiplex PCR assay. The multiplex PCR relied on a mix of 60 forward primers for TCR Vbeta segments and 13 reverse primers for TCR Jbeta segments. This immuneACCESS table, as held by TCRdb, lists in-frame sequences with V and J called but not all clones. Of the missing ones, under half trace to an unresolved V gene in checked studies; the others have no known cause. The sample has 120,000 to 150,000 clones on record, just under 75% of them singletons. The ten top clones hold 1.5% to 2% of the sample. The sample was PBMCs. Receptors originate from a woman aged 18-29 years in good health and CMV-seronegative.

This clone was picked up one time. This chain uses TRBV7-8 with TRBJ2-5; TRBD2 aligns across 8 bases. V dropped 6 bases and J dropped 3; count of bases not matched to a gene: 9. Germline lookup yields CDR1 SGHVS and CDR2 FQNEAQ. This CDR3 is 15 amino acids long. Written as DNA, the CDR3 is TGTGCCAGCAGTTTTATCCCGACTAGCGAAGAGACCCAGTACTTC. As protein: CASSFIPTSEETQYF.

The V and J genes are TRBV11-3 and TRBJ2-7; 7 nucleotides line up with TRBD2. Unmatched junction bases numbered 8, after V lost 6 bases and J lost 6 bases. This CDR3 is 13 amino acids long. Germline V gene sequence: CDR1 SGHNT, CDR2 YENEEA. Written as DNA, the CDR3 is TGTGCCAGCAGGGCGGGAGAGCTTACCGAGCAGTACGTC. Its protein is CASRAGELTEQYV.

Of note for this clone: Mismatch with germline at one junction end may stem from a read error. The chain employs TRBV15 and TRBJ2-3, with TRBD2 as a possible D gene (6 bases). This CDR3 region has 18 residues. Germline CDR1 reads LNHNV; CDR2 reads YYDKDF (reference sequence). CDR3 region: CAASREWAPGRRTDTQYF. CDR3 bases: TGTGCCGCCAGCAGAGAATGGGCCCCAGGGAGGCGCACAGATACGCAGTATTTT.

The chain recombines TRBV6-1 with TRBJ2-7; 8 bases are a match to TRBD1. Per the germline V gene, CDR1 is MNHNS and CDR2 is SASEGT. The CDR3 runs to 16 residues. After removal of 2 bases from V and 2 bases from J, the junction contained 8 bases not matched to a gene. In DNA, the CDR3 is TGTGCCAGCAGTGAAAGGGCCTCAGGGGGCGCCTACGAGCAGTACGTC. Encoded protein: CASSERASGGAYEQYV.